The clone carrying this T cell receptor (beta chain) was observed a handful of times. Its antigen is not identified. The data stem from a study of blood T cells in healthy people across ages. Germline-derived CDR1 and CDR2 are LGHDT and YNNKEL (reference sequence). The CDR3 loop spans 18 amino acids. V gave up 4 bases and J gave up 9 bases; unmatched junction bases: 13. Study-wide results and caveats: Strong correlation existed between TCR beta diversity and naive T cell percentage. A greater number of naive CD4+ cells and higher diversity distinguished long-lived donors from aged donors.

A second PCR, run for roughly 7 to 12 cycles, used a sample-barcoded 5' primer plus a J-beta primer mix. Each single sample gave us at least 2.5 million CDR3-containing paired-end reads. TCRdb redid the calling of the 5' RACE reads with MiXCR, one entry per CDR3 protein. Seen here are 1.2 million to 1.5 million distinct CDR3 sequences, roughly 40% observed once, and the top ten hold roughly 7.7%. The source is a young woman in good health. The chain employs TRBV3-1 and TRBJ1-6; TRBD1 matches 12 bases. The sample consisted of blood. DNA of the CDR3: TGTGCCAGCAGCCGCGGGACAGGGGGCATTCTGTTTGGTTCACCCCTCCACTTT. Protein: CASSRGTGGILFGSPLHF.